This T cell receptor (beta chain) was found in a study of T cells in Graves' hyperthyroidism and ophthalmopathy. Across the study: Peripheral blood draws took place at initial diagnosis, ahead of any treatment.

The germline gives CDR1 SNHLY, CDR2 FYNNEI. The CDR3 is 14 amino acids. V lost 4 bases and J 1 base, leaving 7 bases between the germline ends. This clonotype was counted many times. The source material, RNA transcripts, was used to amplify TCR beta CDR3 regions. First-round RT-PCR targeting the TCR CDR3 was performed with the HTBI primer set. One entry per CDR3 protein, called by TCRdb with MiXCR from the multiplex PCR reads. The sample records some 400,000 distinct CDR3 sequences, approximately 19% being singletons. The sequenced sample consisted of blood. This clonotype was sampled from a woman aged 18-29 years with Graves' hyperthyroidism. The rearrangement joins TRBV2 to TRBJ2-2; D ambiguous. The CDR3 DNA reads as TGTGCCAGCAGTGTTAACAGGAACACCGGGGAGCTGTTTTTT. This sequence encodes CASSVNRNTGELFF.